This TCR beta chain comes out of a study of T cells in narcolepsy. Overall study context: Donors had narcolepsy type 1 or type 2, or were healthy controls. Study-wide findings and caveats: Some memory CD4+ repertoires had no autoreactive clone sequences. Healthy controls reportedly lacked the autoreactive clonotypes serially found in patients' blood. HCRT-specific and TRIB2-specific autoreactive clonotypes appeared among same-patient CSF and blood CD4+ clonotypes.

With regard to this clone: Its antigen is still unknown.

The table came from immunoSEQ multiplex PCR; TCRdb's copy has only in-frame clones and leaves some out. Here the sample spans 25,000 to 35,000 clones, over 80% being singletons. The germline V gene encodes CDR1 MDHEN and CDR2 SYDVKM. V lost 7 bases, J lost 6 bases, and 12 bases lay in between. This CDR3 spans 12 amino acids. What was sequenced was CD45RA- memory CD4+ T cells from PBMCs. This sequence was found in a human donor with narcolepsy. The rearrangement joins TRBV28 to TRBJ1-2; D unresolved. CDR3 sequence: CASTQEGHGYTF. DNA of the CDR3: TGTGCCAGCACCCAGGAGGGCCATGGCTACACCTTC.